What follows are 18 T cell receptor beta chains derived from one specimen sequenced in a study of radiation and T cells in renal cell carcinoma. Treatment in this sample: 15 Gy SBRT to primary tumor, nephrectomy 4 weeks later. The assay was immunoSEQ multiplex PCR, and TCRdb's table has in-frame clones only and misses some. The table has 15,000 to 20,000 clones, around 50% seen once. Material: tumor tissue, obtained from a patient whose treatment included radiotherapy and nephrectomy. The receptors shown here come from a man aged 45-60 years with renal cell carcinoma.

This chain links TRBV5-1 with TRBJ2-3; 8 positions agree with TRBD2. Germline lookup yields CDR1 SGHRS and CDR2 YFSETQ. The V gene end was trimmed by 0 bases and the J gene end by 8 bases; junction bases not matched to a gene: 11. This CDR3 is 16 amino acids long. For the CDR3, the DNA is TGCGCCAGCAGCTTGGAGAAGGGAACTAGCGGAGCTACGCAGTATTTT. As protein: CASSLEKGTSGATQYF.

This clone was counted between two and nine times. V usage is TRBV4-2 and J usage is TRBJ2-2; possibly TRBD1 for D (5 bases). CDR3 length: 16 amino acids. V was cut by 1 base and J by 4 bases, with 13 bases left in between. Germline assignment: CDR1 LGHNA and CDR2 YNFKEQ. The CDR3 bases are TGTGCCAGCAGCCAAGTTTGGCAGGGTAGCACCGGGGAGCTGTTTTTT. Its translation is CASSQVWQGSTGELFF.

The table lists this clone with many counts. CDR3 in DNA: TGTGCCAGCAGCACCTCACATCAGGGCGCAGGAAACACCATATATTTT. Translating it yields CASSTSHQGAGNTIYF. The rearrangement joins TRBV9 to TRBJ1-3; D is perhaps TRBD1 (5 bases). CDR3 length: 16 residues. From germline, CDR1 is SGDLS and CDR2 YYNGEE. Trimming took off 4 bases at V and 4 bases at J, with 18 bases between the two ends.

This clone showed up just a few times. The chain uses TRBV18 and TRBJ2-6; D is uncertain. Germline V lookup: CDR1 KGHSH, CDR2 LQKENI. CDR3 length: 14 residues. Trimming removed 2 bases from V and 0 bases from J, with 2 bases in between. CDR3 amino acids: CASSPSSGANVLTF. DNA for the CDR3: TGTGCCAGCTCACCAAGCTCTGGGGCCAACGTCCTGACTTTC.

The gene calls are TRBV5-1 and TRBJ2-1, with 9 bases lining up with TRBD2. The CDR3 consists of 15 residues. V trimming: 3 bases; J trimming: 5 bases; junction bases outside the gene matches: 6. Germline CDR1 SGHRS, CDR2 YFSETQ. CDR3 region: CASSSRTSADNEQFF. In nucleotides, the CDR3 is TGCGCCAGCAGCTCCCGGACTAGCGCGGACAATGAGCAGTTCTTC.

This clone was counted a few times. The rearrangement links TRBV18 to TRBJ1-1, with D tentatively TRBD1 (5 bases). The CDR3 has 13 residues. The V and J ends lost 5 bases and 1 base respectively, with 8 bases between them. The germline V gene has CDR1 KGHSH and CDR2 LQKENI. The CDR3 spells CASSRDRNTEAFF. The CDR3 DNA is TGTGCCAGCTCAAGAGACAGGAACACTGAAGCTTTCTTT.

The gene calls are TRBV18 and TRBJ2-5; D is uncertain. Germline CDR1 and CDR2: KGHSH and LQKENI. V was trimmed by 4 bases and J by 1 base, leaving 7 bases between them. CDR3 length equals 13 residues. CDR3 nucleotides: TGTGCCAGCTCACTCAGACTCCAAGAGACCCAGTACTTC. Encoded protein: CASSLRLQETQYF. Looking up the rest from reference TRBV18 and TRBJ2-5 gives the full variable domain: NAGVMQNPRHLVRRRGQEARLRCSPMKGHSHVYWYRQLPEEGLKFMVYLQKENIIDESGMPKERFSAEFPKEGPSILRIQQVVRGDSAAYFCASSLRLQETQYFGPGTRLLVL.

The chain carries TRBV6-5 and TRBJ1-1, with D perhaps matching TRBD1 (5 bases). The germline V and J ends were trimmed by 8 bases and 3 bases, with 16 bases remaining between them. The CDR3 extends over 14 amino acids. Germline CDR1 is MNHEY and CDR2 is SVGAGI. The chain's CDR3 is CASGPPGGDTEAFF. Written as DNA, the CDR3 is TGTGCCAGCGGGCCCCCGGGGGGGGACACTGAAGCTTTCTTT.

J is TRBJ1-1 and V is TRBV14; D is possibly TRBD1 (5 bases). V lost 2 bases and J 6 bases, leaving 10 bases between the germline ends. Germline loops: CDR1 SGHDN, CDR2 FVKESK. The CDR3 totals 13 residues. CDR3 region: CASSQSSGPEAFF. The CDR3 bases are TGTGCCAGCAGCCAATCCTCGGGGCCTGAAGCTTTCTTT.

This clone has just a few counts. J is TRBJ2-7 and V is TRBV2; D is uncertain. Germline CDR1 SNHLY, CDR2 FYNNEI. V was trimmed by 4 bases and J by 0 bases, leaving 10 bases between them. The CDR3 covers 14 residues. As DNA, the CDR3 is TGTGCCAGCAGTGCAAGAACAAGCTCCTACGAGCAGTACTTC. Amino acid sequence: CASSARTSSYEQYF.

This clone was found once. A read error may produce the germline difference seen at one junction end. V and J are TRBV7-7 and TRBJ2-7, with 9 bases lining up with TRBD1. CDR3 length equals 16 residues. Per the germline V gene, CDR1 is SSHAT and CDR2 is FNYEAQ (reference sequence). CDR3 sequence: CASSSLDRGPFYEQYF. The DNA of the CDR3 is TGTGCTAGCAGCTCCCTGGACAGGGGCCCCTTCTACGAGCAGTACTTC.

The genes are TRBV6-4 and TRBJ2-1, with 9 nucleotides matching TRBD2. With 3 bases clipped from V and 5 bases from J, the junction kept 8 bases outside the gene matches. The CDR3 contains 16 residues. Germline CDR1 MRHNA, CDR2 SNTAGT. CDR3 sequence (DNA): TGTGCCAGCAGTGAGGGGGTCAGCGGGGGGAACAATGAGCAGTTCTTC. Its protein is CASSEGVSGGNNEQFF.

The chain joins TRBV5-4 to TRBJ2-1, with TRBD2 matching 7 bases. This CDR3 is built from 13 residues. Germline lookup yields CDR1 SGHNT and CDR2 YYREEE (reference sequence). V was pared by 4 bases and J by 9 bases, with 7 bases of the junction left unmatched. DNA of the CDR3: TGTGCCAGCAGCAAGAGCGGGGTAGCTGAGCAGTTCTTC. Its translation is CASSKSGVAEQFF. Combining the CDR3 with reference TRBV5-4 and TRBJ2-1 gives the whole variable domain ETGVTQSPTHLIKTRGQQVTLRCSSQSGHNTVSWYQQALGQGPQFIFQYYREEENGRGNFPPRFSGLQFPNYSSELNVNALELDDSALYLCASSKSGVAEQFFGPGTRLTVL.

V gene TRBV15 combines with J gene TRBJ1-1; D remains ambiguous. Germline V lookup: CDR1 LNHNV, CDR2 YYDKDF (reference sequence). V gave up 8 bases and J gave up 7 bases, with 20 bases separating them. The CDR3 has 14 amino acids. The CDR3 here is CATSFSFEGDEAFF. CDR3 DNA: TGTGCCACCTCTTTCTCGTTTGAGGGTGATGAAGCTTTCTTT.

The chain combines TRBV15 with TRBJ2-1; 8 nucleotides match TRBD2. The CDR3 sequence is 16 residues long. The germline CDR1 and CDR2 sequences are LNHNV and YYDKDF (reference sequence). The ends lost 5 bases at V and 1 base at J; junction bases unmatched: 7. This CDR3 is CATSGKRGWSYNEQFF. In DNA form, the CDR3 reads TGTGCCACCAGCGGGAAGCGGGGGTGGTCCTACAATGAGCAGTTCTTC.

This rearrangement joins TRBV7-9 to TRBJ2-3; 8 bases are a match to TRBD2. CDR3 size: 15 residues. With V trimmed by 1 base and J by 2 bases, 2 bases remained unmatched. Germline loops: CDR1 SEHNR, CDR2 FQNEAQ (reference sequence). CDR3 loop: CASSLGGGLTDTQYF. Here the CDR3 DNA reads TGTGCCAGCAGCTTAGGCGGGGGGCTCACAGATACGCAGTATTTT.

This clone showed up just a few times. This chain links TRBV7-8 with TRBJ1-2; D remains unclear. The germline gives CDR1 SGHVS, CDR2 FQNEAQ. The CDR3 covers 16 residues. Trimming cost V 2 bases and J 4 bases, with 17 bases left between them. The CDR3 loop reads CASSLYLIPSSYGYTF. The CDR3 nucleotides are TGTGCCAGCAGCTTATACCTGATACCGAGCTCCTATGGCTACACCTTC.

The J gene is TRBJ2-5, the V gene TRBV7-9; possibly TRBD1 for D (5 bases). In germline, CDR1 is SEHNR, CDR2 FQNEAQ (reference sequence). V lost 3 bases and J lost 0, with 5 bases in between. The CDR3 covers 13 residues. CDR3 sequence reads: CASSFRDQETQYF. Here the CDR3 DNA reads TGTGCCAGCAGCTTCAGGGACCAAGAGACCCAGTACTTC.